This T cell receptor beta chain was observed in a study of T cells in localized non-small cell lung cancer. General observations from the study: Maximal T cell clonality occurred in uninvolved adjacent lung, with tumor ranking below it. A higher density of T cells in blood coincided with extended overall survival.

Trimming removed 5 bases at V and 1 base at J, with 11 bases between. The germline CDR1 and CDR2 sequences are SGHVS and FNYEAQ. The CDR3 totals 14 residues. Concerning this clone itself: What it binds is not known.

Assay: immunoSEQ multiplex PCR; the TCRdb copy retains only in-frame clones and omits some. The table lists about 45,000 clones, approximately 80% of them singletons. The sequencing here drew on peripheral blood mononuclear cells, taken before any cancer treatment. This TCR was recovered from a man between 40 and 69 years old with stage III lung adenocarcinoma. The chain joins TRBV7-6 to TRBJ2-5; TRBD2 might be the D (5 bases). The CDR3 DNA reads as TGTGCCAGCAGCGTAGACGGGATCCAAGAGACCCAGTACTTC. Translating it yields CASSVDGIQETQYF. Full variable domain (remainder filled in from reference TRBV7-6 and TRBJ2-5): GAGVSQSPRYKVTKRGQDVALRCDPISGHVSLYWYRQALGQGPEFLTYFNYEAQQDKSGLPNDRFSAERPEGSISTLTIQRTEQRDSAMYRCASSVDGIQETQYFGPGTRLLVL.